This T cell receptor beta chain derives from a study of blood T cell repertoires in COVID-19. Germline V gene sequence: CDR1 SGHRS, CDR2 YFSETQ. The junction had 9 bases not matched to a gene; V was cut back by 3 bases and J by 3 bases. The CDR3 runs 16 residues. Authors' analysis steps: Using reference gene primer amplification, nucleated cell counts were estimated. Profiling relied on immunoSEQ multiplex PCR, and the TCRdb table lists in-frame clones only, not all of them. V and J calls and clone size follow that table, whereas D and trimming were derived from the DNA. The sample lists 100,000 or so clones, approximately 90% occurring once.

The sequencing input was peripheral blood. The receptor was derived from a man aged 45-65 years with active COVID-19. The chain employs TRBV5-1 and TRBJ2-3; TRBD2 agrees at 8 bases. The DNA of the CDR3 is TGCGCCAGCAGCTCCCATAGCGGGGACGGGACAGATACGCAGTATTTT. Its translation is CASSSHSGDGTDTQYF.